This T cell receptor beta chain derives from a study of blood T cell repertoires in COVID-19. Study-wide background: Samples came from the United States, Italy and Spain, spanning acute and convalescent COVID-19.

Authors' processing steps: Nucleated cell number was recorded as an estimate derived from reference gene primer amplification. Sequencing was performed with immunoSEQ multiplex PCR; in TCRdb, only in-frame clones are kept and a portion is missing. V and J calls and clone size follow that table, whereas D and trimming were derived from the DNA. The data hold more than 85,000 clones, with roughly 80% observed a single time. This clone was detected once. V was pared by 0 bases and J by 1 base, with 9 bases between. Germline-derived CDR1 and CDR2 are ENHRY and SYGVKD. This CDR3 region has 15 residues. The chain carries TRBV10-3 and TRBJ1-1; D remains ambiguous. Sequencing was carried out using peripheral blood. The TCR originated in an elderly man with active or convalescent COVID-19. In DNA form, the CDR3 reads TGTGCCATCAGTGAGTCTCGGAGAGAGAACACTGAAGCTTTCTTT. As protein: CAISESRRENTEAFF.